The T cell receptor (beta chain) described here comes from a study of OX40 agonist ivuxolimab in advanced cancers. Here immunoSEQ multiplex PCR was the method, and the copy in TCRdb shows in-frame clones only, minus some. Of fewer than 45,000 clones in the sample, roughly 89% were seen once. This clonotype was obtained from an adult with an advanced solid tumor such as melanoma, head and neck, liver or kidney cancer. The starting material was CD4+ or CD8+ T cells sorted from blood, obtained in a trial of the OX40 agonist ivuxolimab.

The CDR3 DNA is TGTGCCAGCAGCAGACTAGGCCGACGCCACGGGAACACTGAAGCTTTCTTT. Its translation: CASSRLGRRHGNTEAFF. This chain joins TRBV21-1 and TRBJ1-1. TRBV21-1 is termed a pseudogene. CDR3 size: 17 residues.